This T cell receptor (beta chain) was sequenced for a study of T cells in tuberculosis. Adolescents were screened for latent TB by skin test and IGRA. Using immunoSEQ multiplex PCR, the repertoire was profiled, and TCRdb retains in-frame clones only, with some absent. The sample lists 35,000 to 45,000 clones, approximately 94% occurring once. The sequencing input was PBMCs. This clonotype was obtained from a donor aged 10-29 years with latent tuberculosis or without tuberculosis infection. Some clones in this sample may be carry-over from other donors' samples.

DNA for the CDR3: TGTGCCAGCATCCGACAAATGAACACTGAAGCTTTCTTT. This encodes CASIRQMNTEAFF. This chain joins TRBV7-2 and TRBJ1-1; D call uncertain. From germline, CDR1 is SGHTA and CDR2 FQGNSA. The CDR3 runs to 13 residues. Trimming removed 7 bases from V and 0 bases from J, with 9 bases in between.